The present TCR beta chain was sequenced within a study of T cells after yellow fever vaccination. General study points: Most primary-vaccination clones reappeared after the booster (about 97% CD4, roughly 88% CD8).

Deletions cut 7 bases from V and 2 bases from J, with 6 bases between. This CDR3 has 11 amino acids. CDR1 SQVTM and CDR2 ANQGSEA come from the germline V gene. This clonotype occurred once. Its antigen is unidentified. TCRdb itself ran the 5' RACE reads through MiXCR, one entry per CDR3 protein. This table holds approximately 250,000 distinct CDR3 sequences, roughly 5.6% found once. This sequence joins TRBV29-1 and TRBJ1-3; D remains unclear. Sequenced material: CD4+ T cells sorted from PBMCs, taken on the day of the yellow fever booster vaccination. The sequence derives from a man aged 18 to 29 who received the YFV17D yellow fever vaccine. This CDR3 is CSGGTGNTIYF. For the CDR3, the DNA is TGCAGCGGTGGAACTGGAAACACCATATATTTT.